In its sample, the clone carrying this TCR beta chain was seen once. Its specificity is not known. This CDR3 is 17 amino acids long. Germline CDR1 reads KGHSH; CDR2 reads LQKENI. J was trimmed by 3 bases and V by 2 bases; bases with no gene match: 9. The PCR employed 60 Vbeta primers together with 13 Jbeta primers. The assay was immunoSEQ multiplex PCR, and TCRdb's table has in-frame clones only and misses some. This table has roughly 150,000 clones, roughly 80% appearing once. This entry comes from a study of cytomegalovirus exposure and HLA in healthy donors. Broader study findings: The authors considered a cluster of highly shared sequence variants likely to be a sequencing artifact. Among TCR beta chains, those listed as cytomegalovirus-associated numbered approximately 150. Clonal expansion, a later analysis showed, was greater in HLA-associated TCR beta chains than in equally common others.

Sequenced material: PBMCs. The chain has TRBV18 and TRBJ2-7; 11 bases line up with TRBD1. This TCR was sampled from a woman between 40 and 55 years old in good health and CMV-seropositive. The CDR3 bases are TGTGCCAGCTCACCATTTGGGACAGGGGGTCCAAACTACGAGCAGTACTTC. It yields the protein CASSPFGTGGPNYEQYF.